This T cell receptor (beta chain) is from a study of identical twins. The authors used template switching to add a universal primer site and gave cDNA unique molecular identifiers. TCRdb re-derived calls from the 5' RACE reads in MiXCR, one entry per CDR3 protein. The table records under 250,000 distinct CDR3 sequences, around 8.1% of them present only once. Trimming cost V 7 bases and J 2 bases, with 12 bases left between them. This CDR3 spans 14 amino acids. CDR1 is MDHEN and CDR2 is SYDVKM in the germline V gene. Healthy Caucasian donors formed the entire cohort. In its sample, this clonotype was seen a few times. These same records also appear under a second study, on yellow fever vaccine responses in identical twins. That report notes: A vaccine T cell response that seemed partly convergent and partly personalized was reported in twins.

V is TRBV28 and J is TRBJ1-5, with D possibly matching TRBD1 (6 bases). The TCR originated in a woman between 18 and 29 years old in good health. Source material: memory (CD45RO+) T cells sorted from blood. CDR3: CASTRGQGNQPQHF. CDR3 DNA: TGTGCCAGCACCCGGGGGCAGGGCAATCAGCCCCAGCATTTT.